Given below is one T cell receptor (beta chain) in context. Its antigen remains unidentified. It has no much larger one-base neighbor in the sample; base qualities were not kept. This entry comes from a study of OX40 agonist ivuxolimab in advanced cancers. Concerning the study at large: Ivuxolimab was an agonistic, fully human IgG2 monoclonal antibody directed against OX40 (CD134), a costimulatory receptor. Peripheral TCRbeta sequencing was intended to test whether TCR sequence diversity was altered and clonal T-cell expansion was caused by ivuxolimab. Intravenous ivuxolimab was administered to patients every 2 weeks at six dose levels: 0.01, 0.1, 0.3, 1.5, 3 and 10 mg/kg. The monotherapy dose-escalation portion (N of about 52 patients) of the phase I ivuxolimab trial is reported in the paper. Partial responses occurred in three dose-escalation patients, of whom one had hepatocellular carcinoma and two had cutaneous melanoma. In the dose-escalation cohort, approximately 82% of patients were male, and the mean age was approximately 60 years with a range of roughly 20 to 85. Of the roughly 51 patients in dose escalation, approximately 20 had hepatocellular carcinoma, around 15 had melanoma, 9 had renal cell carcinoma and 9 had head and neck cancer. Patients were allowed to have had prior anti-PD-1, anti-PD-L1 or anti-CTLA-4 therapy, and approximately 40% of the dose-escalation patients had been treated with checkpoint inhibitors. Findings and caveats that apply to the study as a whole: Clonal expansion of both CD4+ and CD8+ blood T cells was observed from baseline to week 6 at doses 0.1 to 3.0 mg/kg. Antigen specificity was not determined for the clonally expanded peripheral T cells. After ivuxolimab, CD8+ T cells had more expanded clones than CD4+ T cells on average. Low levels of normalized T-cell clonal expansion were also seen in some patients who did not respond. In partial responders in the 0.1-3.0 mg/kg groups, normalized peripheral clonal expansion was found to be among the lowest, especially among CD8+ T cells.

The germline V gene (reference sequence) provides CDR1 LNHDA and CDR2 SQIVND. From cysteine to phenylalanine, the CDR3 is 13 amino acids long. Of all the DNA, just the CDR3 is kept, 39 bases in frame from base 1. V and J are trimmed by 8 bases and 6 bases, and the gene matches miss 7 bases of the junction. The trial excluded patients who had a history of autoimmune disease or were on systemic immunosuppression. Peripheral blood for TCR sequencing was collected from all dose cohorts at baseline, on cycle 4 day 1, and on cycle 7 day 1. Samples came from an open-label, multicenter, first-in-human phase I dose-escalation trial of ivuxolimab. Adults with locally advanced or metastatic head and neck squamous cell, hepatocellular, melanoma or renal cell carcinoma were enrolled in the trial. Before TCR sequencing, CD4+ T cells and CD8+ T cells from peripheral blood were sorted into separate populations. To sequence the TCRbeta CDR3 region, genomic DNA was isolated from the sorted cells. TCRbeta CDR3 regions were sequenced using the immunoSEQ Assay. This immuneACCESS table, as held by TCRdb, lists in-frame sequences with V and J called but not all clones. Of the missing ones, under half trace to an unresolved V gene in checked studies; the others have no known cause. The sample has under 50,000 clones on record, roughly nine tenths of them singletons. The ten largest make up 40% to 65% of the sample.

Rearrangement joined TRBV19 to TRBJ2-7; 10 bases in the middle match TRBD1. The sequence was collected from an adult with an advanced solid tumor such as melanoma, head and neck, liver or kidney cancer. The material was CD4+ or CD8+ T cells sorted from blood, obtained in a trial of the OX40 agonist ivuxolimab. The CDR3 sequence is CASGIGTGAEQYF. The DNA reads TGTGCCAGTGGAATCGGGACAGGGGCCGAGCAGTACTTC. The CDR3, completed at both ends by the reference TRBV19 and TRBJ2-7 genes, gives the full variable domain DGGITQSPKYLFRKEGQNVTLSCEQNLNHDAMYWYRQDPGQGLRLIYYSQIVNDFQKGDIAEGYSVSREKKESFPLTVTSAQKNPTAFYLCASGIGTGAEQYFGPGTRLTVT.